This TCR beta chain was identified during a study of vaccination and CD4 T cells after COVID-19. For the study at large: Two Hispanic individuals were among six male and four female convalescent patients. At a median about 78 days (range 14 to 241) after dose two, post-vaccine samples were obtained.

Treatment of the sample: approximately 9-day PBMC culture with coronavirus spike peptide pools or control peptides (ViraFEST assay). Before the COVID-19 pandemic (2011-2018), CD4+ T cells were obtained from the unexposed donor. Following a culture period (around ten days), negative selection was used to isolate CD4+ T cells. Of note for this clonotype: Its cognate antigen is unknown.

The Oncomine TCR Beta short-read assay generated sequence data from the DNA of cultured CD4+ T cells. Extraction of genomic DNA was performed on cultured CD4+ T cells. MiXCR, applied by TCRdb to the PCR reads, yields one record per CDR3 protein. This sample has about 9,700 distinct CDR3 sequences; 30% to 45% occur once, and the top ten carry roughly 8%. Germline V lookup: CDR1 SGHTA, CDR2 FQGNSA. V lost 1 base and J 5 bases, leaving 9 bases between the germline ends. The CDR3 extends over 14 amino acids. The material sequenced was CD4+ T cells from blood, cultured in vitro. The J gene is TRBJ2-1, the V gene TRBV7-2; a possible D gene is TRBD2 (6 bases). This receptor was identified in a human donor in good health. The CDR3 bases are TGTGCCAGCAGCTTAGACGGCGGGGACAATGAGCAGTTCTTC. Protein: CASSLDGGDNEQFF. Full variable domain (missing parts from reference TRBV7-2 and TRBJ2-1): GAGVSQSPSNKVTEKGKDVELRCDPISGHTALYWYRQSLGQGLEFLIYFQGNSAPDKSGLPSDRFSAERTGGSVSTLTIQRTQQEDSAVYLCASSLDGGDNEQFFGPGTRLTVL.